These 17 T cell receptor beta chains originate from one sample sequenced in a study of glioma-infiltrating T cells. Amplification of TCR alpha and beta CDR3 regions from RNA used iRepertoire nested multiplex PCR. TCRdb passed the multiplex PCR reads through MiXCR, listing each CDR3 protein once. The data show 100,000 to 150,000 distinct CDR3 sequences, about 25% seen once. Sequencing was done on a sample of glioma tissue, nonneoplastic brain tissue, or PBMCs (not recorded which). The receptors were sampled from a human donor with low-grade glioma or glioblastoma, undergoing nonglioma brain surgery, or in good health (not recorded which).

The chain combines TRBV7-9 with TRBJ2-7, with 7 nucleotides matching TRBD2. Germline V CDR1 and CDR2: SEHNR, FQNEAQ (reference sequence). V dropped 4 bases and J dropped 7; count of bases not matched to a gene: 7. The length of the CDR3 is 13 residues. Here the CDR3 reads CASSYGGKGEQYV. CDR3 nucleotides: TGTGCCAGCAGCTACGGGGGGAAGGGGGAGCAGTACGTC.

The chain employs TRBV29-1 and TRBJ1-2; D not resolved. The V gene lost 7 bases and the J gene lost 4 bases, with 16 bases spanning the gap. This CDR3 is built from 13 residues. Germline CDR1 SQVTM, CDR2 ANQGSEA. The CDR3 sequence is CSAILWVGYGYTF. The CDR3 nucleotides read TGCAGCGCCATACTTTGGGTTGGCTATGGCTACACCTTC.

This clonotype was observed many times. This chain connects TRBV27 to TRBJ2-3; possibly TRBD2 for D (5 bases). V lost 3 bases and J lost 4, with 11 bases in between. The CDR3 runs to 14 residues. The V gene's germline CDR1 is MNHEY and CDR2 SMNVEV (reference sequence). CDR3 protein: CASSLGIAPDTQYF. The DNA of the CDR3 is TGTGCCAGCAGTTTGGGGATAGCGCCAGATACGCAGTATTTT.

To note about this clonotype: With a much larger clone just one base away, this may be a read error. As the CDR3 is not closed by the conserved phenylalanine or tryptophan, this likely results from a read error. The V gene is TRBV20-1, the J gene TRBJ2-3; D gene unclear. With 4 bases removed from V and 4 bases from J, the gap between germline ends came to 15 bases. Germline-derived CDR1 and CDR2 are DFQATT and SNEGSKA (reference sequence). The CDR3 covers 14 residues. In DNA form, the CDR3 reads TGCAGTGCTACCGATGGCCAGGTCCCAGATACGCAGTATTTA. It yields the protein CSATDGQVPDTQYL.

This clonotype was seen many times. The chain is built from TRBV7-2 and TRBJ2-3; D gene unclear. Germline lookup yields CDR1 SGHTA and CDR2 FQGNSA. CDR3 length: 13 residues. V was trimmed by 1 base and J by 6 bases, leaving 8 bases between them. CDR3 in DNA: TGTGCCAGCAGCTTAGGTCACTTCGATACGCAGTATTTT. Translated, it gives CASSLGHFDTQYF. The full variable domain, in which reference TRBV7-2 and TRBJ2-3 provide the parts outside the CDR3, is GAGVSQSPSNKVTEKGKDVELRCDPISGHTALYWYRQSLGQGLEFLIYFQGNSAPDKSGLPSDRFSAERTGGSVSTLTIQRTQQEDSAVYLCASSLGHFDTQYFGPGTRLTVL.

This clonotype was seen more than once but under ten times. The chain links TRBV7-2 to TRBJ1-3; perhaps TRBD1 as D (5 bases). There are 16 residues in the CDR3. Looked up from germline, CDR1 is SGHTA and CDR2 is FQGNSA. Trimming cost V 6 bases and J 5 bases, with 20 bases left between them. Here the CDR3 reads CASRPSPARARNTIYF. The DNA for the CDR3 is TGTGCCAGCAGGCCCTCCCCCGCCAGGGCTCGAAACACCATATATTTT.

As concerns this clonotype: This sequence may be a read error, since a much larger clone differs from it by one base. The V and J genes are TRBV20-1 and TRBJ2-3, with 10 nucleotides matching TRBD2. Germline V lookup: CDR1 DFQATT, CDR2 SNEGSKA (reference sequence). The CDR3 contains 15 residues. This CDR3 reads CSTRAVSGGKDTQYF. In DNA form, the CDR3 reads TGCAGTACTAGAGCTGTTAGCGGGGGGAAGGATACGCAGTATTTT.

This clonotype was observed at least ten times. The rearrangement joins TRBV7-2 to TRBJ1-3, with D perhaps matching TRBD1 (5 bases). This CDR3 is built from 14 residues. The ends were cut back, 7 bases at V and 3 bases at J, with 13 bases in the middle. Looked up from germline, CDR1 is SGHTA and CDR2 is FQGNSA. The CDR3 nucleotides read TGTGCCAGCAAGAGCGGGGCAAATGGAAACACCATATATTTT. This translates into CASKSGANGNTIYF.

The chain combines TRBV6-1 with TRBJ2-2; tentative D call: TRBD1 (6 bases). CDR1 and CDR2 from the germline V gene are MNHNS and SASEGT. The CDR3 spans 13 residues. V lost 8 bases and J 4 bases, leaving 11 bases between the germline ends. The CDR3 spells CASAGTITGELFF. As DNA, the CDR3 is TGTGCCAGCGCCGGGACAATCACCGGGGAGCTGTTTTTT.

The chain recombines TRBV9 with TRBJ2-3, with a possible D match to TRBD1 (6 bases). The CDR3 totals 15 residues. The V gene's germline CDR1 is SGDLS and CDR2 YYNGEE. Trimming took off 3 bases at V and 6 bases at J, with 17 bases between the two ends. The DNA of the CDR3 is TGTGCCAGCAGCGCGGACCTCACAAGGGGGGATACGCAGTATTTT. As protein: CASSADLTRGDTQYF.

The chain couples TRBV18 to TRBJ2-7; D might be TRBD1 (6 bases). CDR1 and CDR2 (germline): KGHSH, LQKENI. CDR3 length equals 13 residues. V was pared by 5 bases and J by 3 bases, with 11 bases between. The chain's CDR3 is CASSMGASYEQYV. For the CDR3, the DNA is TGTGCCAGCTCAATGGGGGCAAGCTACGAGCAGTACGTC.

This clonotype was recorded many times. The V gene is TRBV6-6, the J gene TRBJ1-6; D unresolved. Per germline, CDR1 MNHNY and CDR2 SVGAGI (reference sequence). The length of the CDR3 is 16 residues. Trimming left V 0 bases short and J 9 bases short, with 15 bases between. CDR3 nucleotides: TGTGCCAGCAGTTACTCGATTCCAGCCTTGGGTTCACCCCTCCACTTT. Protein: CASSYSIPALGSPLHF.

This clonotype was counted between two and nine times. The chain uses TRBV20-1 and TRBJ2-7; D may be TRBD1 (6 bases). Germline CDR1 DFQATT, CDR2 SNEGSKA (reference sequence). V was pared by 3 bases and J by 3 bases, with 12 bases between. This CDR3 contains 13 residues. In DNA, the CDR3 is TGCAGTGCTAGTGGACGGGACAACTACGAGCAGTACGTC. It encodes CSASGRDNYEQYV.

This clonotype appeared many times. The rearrangement joins TRBV2 to TRBJ2-3; D gene uncertain. V dropped 2 bases and J dropped 1 base, with 7 bases sitting between them. The CDR3 is 14 amino acids. Germline loops: CDR1 SNHLY, CDR2 FYNNEI. CDR3 bases: TGTGCCAGCAGTGAAAGGCAGGGCACAGATACGCAGTATTTT. Protein product: CASSERQGTDTQYF.

A word on this clonotype: No DNA is shown, since the ends of the CDR3 on it are uncertain; the CDR3 is the one TCRdb lists. This chain connects TRBV2 to TRBJ2-2. From its first to its last residue, the CDR3 has 13 amino acids. Germline V gene sequence: CDR1 SNHLY, CDR2 FYNNEI. The CDR3 region is CASTSGYTGELFF.

This chain joins TRBV19 and TRBJ1-5; TRBD1 matches 7 bases. From germline, CDR1 is LNHDA and CDR2 SQIVND (reference sequence). V trimming: 5 bases; J trimming: 11 bases; junction bases outside the gene matches: 12. The CDR3 contains 14 residues. The CDR3 nucleotides are TGTGCCAGTAGTGCGGACAGGTTGCTATTGACCCAGCATTTT. Translated, it gives CASSADRLLLTQHF.

This clonotype was seen only a few times. The chain is built from TRBV4-1 and TRBJ1-1; D is uncertain. V was clipped by 4 bases and J by 3 bases, with 9 bases between them. The CDR3 loop spans 13 amino acids. From germline, CDR1 is MGHRA and CDR2 YSYEKL. DNA of the CDR3: TGCGCCAGCAGCCCCCTGGGCCACACTGAAGCTTTCTTT. It is translated as CASSPLGHTEAFF.